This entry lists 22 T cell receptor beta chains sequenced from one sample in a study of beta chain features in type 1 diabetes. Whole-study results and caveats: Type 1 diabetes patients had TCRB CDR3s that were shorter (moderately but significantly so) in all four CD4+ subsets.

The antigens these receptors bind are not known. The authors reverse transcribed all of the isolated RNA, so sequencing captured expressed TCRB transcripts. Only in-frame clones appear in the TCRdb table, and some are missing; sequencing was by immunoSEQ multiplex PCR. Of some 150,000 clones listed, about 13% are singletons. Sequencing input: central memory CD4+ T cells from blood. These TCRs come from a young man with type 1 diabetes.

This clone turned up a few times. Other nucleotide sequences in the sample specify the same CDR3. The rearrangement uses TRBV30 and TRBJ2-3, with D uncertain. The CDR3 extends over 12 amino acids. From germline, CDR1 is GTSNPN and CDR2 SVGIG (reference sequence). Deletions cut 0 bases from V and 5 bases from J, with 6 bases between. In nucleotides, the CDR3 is TGTGCCTGGAGTGTACTTGGAGATACGCAGTATTTT. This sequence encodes CAWSVLGDTQYF. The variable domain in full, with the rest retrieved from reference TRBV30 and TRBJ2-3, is SQTIHQWPATLVQPVGSPLSLECTVEGTSNPNLYWYRQAAGRGLQLLFYSVGIGQISSEVPQNLSASRPQDRQFILSSKKLLLSDSGFYLCAWSVLGDTQYFGPGTRLTVL.

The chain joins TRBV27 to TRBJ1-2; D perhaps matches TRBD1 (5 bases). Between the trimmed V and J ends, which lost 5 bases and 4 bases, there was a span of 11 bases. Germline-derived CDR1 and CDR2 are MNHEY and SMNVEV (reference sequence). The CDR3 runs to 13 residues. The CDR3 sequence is CASSIQGLYGYTF. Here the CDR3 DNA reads TGTGCCAGCAGTATCCAGGGCCTCTATGGCTACACCTTC.

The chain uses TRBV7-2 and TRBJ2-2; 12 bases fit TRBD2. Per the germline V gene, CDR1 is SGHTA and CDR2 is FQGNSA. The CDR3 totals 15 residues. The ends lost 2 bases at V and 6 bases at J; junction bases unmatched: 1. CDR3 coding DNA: TGTGCCAGCAGCTTAAGACTAGCGGGGGCCGGGGAGCTGTTTTTT. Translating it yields CASSLRLAGAGELFF.

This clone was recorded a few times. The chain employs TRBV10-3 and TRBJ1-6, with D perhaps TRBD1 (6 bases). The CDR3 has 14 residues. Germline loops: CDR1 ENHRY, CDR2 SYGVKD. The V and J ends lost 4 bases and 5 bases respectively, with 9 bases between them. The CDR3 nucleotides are TGTGCCATCAGTGCCGGGACAAATAATTCACCCCTCCACTTT. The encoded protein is CAISAGTNNSPLHF.

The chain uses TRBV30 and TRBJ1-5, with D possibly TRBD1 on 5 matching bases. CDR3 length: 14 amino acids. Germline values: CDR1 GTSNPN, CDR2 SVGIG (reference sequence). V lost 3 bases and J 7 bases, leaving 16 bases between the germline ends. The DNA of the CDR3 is TGTGCCTGGAGAACCAAGGGGACGGGGCAGCCCCAGCATTTT. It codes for CAWRTKGTGQPQHF.

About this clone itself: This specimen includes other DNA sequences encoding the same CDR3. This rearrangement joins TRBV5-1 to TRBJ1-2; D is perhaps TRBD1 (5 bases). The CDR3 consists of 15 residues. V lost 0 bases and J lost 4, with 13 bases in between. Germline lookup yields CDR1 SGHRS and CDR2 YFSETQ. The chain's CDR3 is CASSLADTRGYGYTF. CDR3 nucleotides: TGCGCCAGCAGCTTGGCGGACACAAGGGGCTATGGCTACACCTTC.

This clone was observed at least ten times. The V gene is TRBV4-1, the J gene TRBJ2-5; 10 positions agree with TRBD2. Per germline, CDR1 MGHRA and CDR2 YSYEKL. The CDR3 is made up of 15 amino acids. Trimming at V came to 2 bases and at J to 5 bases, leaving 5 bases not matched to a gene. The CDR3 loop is CASSQPSGGSETQYF. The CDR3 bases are TGCGCCAGCAGCCAACCTAGCGGGGGATCTGAGACCCAGTACTTC.

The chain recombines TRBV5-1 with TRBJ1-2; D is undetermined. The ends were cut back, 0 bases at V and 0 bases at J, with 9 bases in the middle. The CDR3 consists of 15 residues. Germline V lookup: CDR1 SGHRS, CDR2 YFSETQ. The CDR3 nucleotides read TGCGCCAGCAGCTTGGAGGCAGGCACTAACTATGGCTACACCTTC. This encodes CASSLEAGTNYGYTF.

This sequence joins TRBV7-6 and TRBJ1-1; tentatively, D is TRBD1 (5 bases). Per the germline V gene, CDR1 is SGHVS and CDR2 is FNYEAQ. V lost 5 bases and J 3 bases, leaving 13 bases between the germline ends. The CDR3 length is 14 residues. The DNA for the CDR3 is TGTGCCAGCAGCAACCAGGGAGGGGACACTGAAGCTTTCTTT. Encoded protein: CASSNQGGDTEAFF.

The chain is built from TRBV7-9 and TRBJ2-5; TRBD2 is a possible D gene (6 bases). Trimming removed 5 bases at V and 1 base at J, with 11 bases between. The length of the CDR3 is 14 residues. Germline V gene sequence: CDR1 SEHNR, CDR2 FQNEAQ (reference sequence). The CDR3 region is CASSPGLLQETQYF. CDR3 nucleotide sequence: TGTGCCAGCAGCCCTGGACTACTCCAAGAGACCCAGTACTTC.

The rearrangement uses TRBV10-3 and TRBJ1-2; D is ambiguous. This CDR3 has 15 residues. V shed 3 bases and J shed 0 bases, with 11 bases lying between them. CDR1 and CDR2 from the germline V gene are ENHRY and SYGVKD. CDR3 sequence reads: CAISEGPSTNYGYTF. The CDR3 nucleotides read TGTGCCATCAGTGAAGGTCCCTCAACTAACTATGGCTACACCTTC.

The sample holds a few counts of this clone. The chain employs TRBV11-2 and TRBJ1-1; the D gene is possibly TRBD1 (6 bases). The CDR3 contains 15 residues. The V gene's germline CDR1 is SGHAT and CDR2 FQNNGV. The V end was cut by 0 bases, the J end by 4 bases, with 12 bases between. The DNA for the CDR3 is TGTGCCAGCAGCTTAGAACCGGGGGGCTTCACTGAAGCTTTCTTT. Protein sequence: CASSLEPGGFTEAFF.

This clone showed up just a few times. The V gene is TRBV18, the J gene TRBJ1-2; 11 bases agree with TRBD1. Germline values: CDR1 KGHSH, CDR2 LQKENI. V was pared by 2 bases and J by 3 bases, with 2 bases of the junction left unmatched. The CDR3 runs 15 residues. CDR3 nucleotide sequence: TGTGCCAGCTCACCAGCGGGACAGGGGGACTATGGCTACACCTTC. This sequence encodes CASSPAGQGDYGYTF. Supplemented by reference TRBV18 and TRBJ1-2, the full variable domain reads NAGVMQNPRHLVRRRGQEARLRCSPMKGHSHVYWYRQLPEEGLKFMVYLQKENIIDESGMPKERFSAEFPKEGPSILRIQQVVRGDSAAYFCASSPAGQGDYGYTFGSGTRLTVV.

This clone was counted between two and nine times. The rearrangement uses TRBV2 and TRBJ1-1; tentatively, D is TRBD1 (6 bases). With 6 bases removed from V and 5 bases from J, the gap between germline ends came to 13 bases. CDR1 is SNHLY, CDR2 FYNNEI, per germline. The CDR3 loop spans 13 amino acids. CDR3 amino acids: CASRKQGNTEAFF. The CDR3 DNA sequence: TGTGCCAGCAGGAAGCAGGGGAATACTGAAGCTTTCTTT.

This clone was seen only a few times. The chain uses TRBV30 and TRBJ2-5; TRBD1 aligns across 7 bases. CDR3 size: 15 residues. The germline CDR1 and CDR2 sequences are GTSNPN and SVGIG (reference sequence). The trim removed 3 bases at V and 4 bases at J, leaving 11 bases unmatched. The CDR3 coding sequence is TGTGCCTGGAGCCTGGAAACAGGGGTGATAGAGACCCAGTACTTC. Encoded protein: CAWSLETGVIETQYF.

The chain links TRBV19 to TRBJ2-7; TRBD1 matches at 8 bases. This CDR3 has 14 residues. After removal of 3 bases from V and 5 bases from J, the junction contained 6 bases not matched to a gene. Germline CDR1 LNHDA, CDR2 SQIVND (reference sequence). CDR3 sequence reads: CASSMLDRGHEQYF. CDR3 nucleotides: TGTGCCAGTAGTATGCTCGACAGGGGCCACGAGCAGTACTTC.

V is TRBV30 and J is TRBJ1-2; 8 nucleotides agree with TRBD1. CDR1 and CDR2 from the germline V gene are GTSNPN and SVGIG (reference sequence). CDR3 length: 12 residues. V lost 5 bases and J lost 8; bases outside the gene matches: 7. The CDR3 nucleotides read TGTGCCTGGCTTACAGGGGGAAGGGGCTACACCTTC. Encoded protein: CAWLTGGRGYTF.

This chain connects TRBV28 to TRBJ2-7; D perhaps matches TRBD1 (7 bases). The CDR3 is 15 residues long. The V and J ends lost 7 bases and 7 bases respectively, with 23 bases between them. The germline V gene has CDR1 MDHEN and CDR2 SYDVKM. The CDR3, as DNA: TGTGCCAGCAACCTTGGGACAGTCACTGCGGGGGAGCAGTACTTC. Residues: CASNLGTVTAGEQYF.

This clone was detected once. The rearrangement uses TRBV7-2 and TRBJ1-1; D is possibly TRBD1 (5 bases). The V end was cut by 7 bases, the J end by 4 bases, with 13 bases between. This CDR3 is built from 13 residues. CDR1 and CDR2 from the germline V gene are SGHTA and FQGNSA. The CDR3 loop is CASTPMRGTEAFF. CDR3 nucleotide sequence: TGTGCCAGCACCCCAATGAGGGGCACTGAAGCTTTCTTT.

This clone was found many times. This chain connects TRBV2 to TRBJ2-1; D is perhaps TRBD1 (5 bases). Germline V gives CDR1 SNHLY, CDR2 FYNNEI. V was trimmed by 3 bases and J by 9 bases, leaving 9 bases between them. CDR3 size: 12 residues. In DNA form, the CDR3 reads TGTGCCAGCAGTGATAATAGGGGTGAGCAGTTCTTC. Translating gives CASSDNRGEQFF. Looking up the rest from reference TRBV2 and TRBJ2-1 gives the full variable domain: EPEVTQTPSHQVTQMGQEVILRCVPISNHLYFYWYRQILGQKVEFLVSFYNNEISEKSEIFDDQFSVERPDGSNFTLKIRSTKLEDSAMYFCASSDNRGEQFFGPGTRLTVL.

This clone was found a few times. In DNA, the CDR3 is TGTGCCAGCAGTCCCCGGGACAGAGAAGCTTTCTTT. It specifies CASSPRDREAFF. This chain joins TRBV2 and TRBJ1-1; 7 bases map to TRBD1. V shed 5 bases, J shed 8 bases, and the junction held 5 bases outside the gene matches. The length of the CDR3 is 12 residues. The germline V gene has CDR1 SNHLY and CDR2 FYNNEI. The variable domain in full, with the rest retrieved from reference TRBV2 and TRBJ1-1, is EPEVTQTPSHQVTQMGQEVILRCVPISNHLYFYWYRQILGQKVEFLVSFYNNEISEKSEIFDDQFSVERPDGSNFTLKIRSTKLEDSAMYFCASSPRDREAFFGQGTRLTVV.

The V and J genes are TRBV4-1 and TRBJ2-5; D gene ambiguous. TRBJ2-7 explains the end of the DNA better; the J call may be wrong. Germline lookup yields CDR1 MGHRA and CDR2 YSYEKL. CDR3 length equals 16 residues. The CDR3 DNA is TGCGCCAGCAGCCAAGTTGTGGTGTATCGTGACTACGAGCAGTACTTC. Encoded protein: CASSQVVVYRDYEQYF.